Given below is one TCR beta chain in context. This specimen belongs to a study of blood T cell repertoires in COVID-19. Losses at the gene ends were 6 bases for V and 3 bases for J; bases not matched to a gene: 8. This CDR3 is built from 15 residues. Germline CDR1 MNHEY, CDR2 SVGAGI. Repertoires were generated with immunoSEQ multiplex PCR, while TCRdb's copy carries only in-frame clones and drops some. In the table there are roughly 200,000 clones, about 90% of which are singletons. Sequencing was done on a sample of peripheral blood. This receptor was taken from a man aged 18 to 30 with active or convalescent COVID-19. The chain is built from TRBV6-5 and TRBJ2-1; 7 nucleotides align to TRBD2. The CDR3 region has the DNA TGTGCCAGCAGACCCCTGGCGGGGGACTACAATGAGCAGTTCTTC. It yields the protein CASRPLAGDYNEQFF.